The rows below give T cell receptor beta chains drawn from one sample of a study of control samples from healthy donors and cancer patients. Data came from immunoSEQ multiplex PCR; TCRdb stores just in-frame clones and leaves some out. The table shows tens of thousands of clones, with about 89% occurring only once. Material: PBMCs. The receptors shown here come from a woman between 50 and 59 years old with head and neck cancer. Each CDR3 is given with its conserved first and last residue. Each record gives: V gene, J gene, D gene, clone size, CDR3 DNA, CDR3 protein. The D gene is left open where the match is weak. Not every row has a clone size; where given, it reads once, few, many or a size class.

TRBV6-5	TRBJ2-5	-	-	TGTGCCAGCAGCCCCCAGGGAGAGACCCAGTACTTC	CASSPQGETQYF
TRBV7-9	TRBJ2-7	-	-	TGTGCCAGCTCAAGCCCGGGCGGAAGACCCAGCTCCTACGAGCAGTACTTC	CASSSPGGRPSSYEQYF
TRBV30	TRBJ2-7	-	once	TGTGCCTGGACTCGACCGGACAGCTACGAGCAGTACTTC	CAWTRPDSYEQYF
TRBV7-6	TRBJ2-5	TRBD2	-	TGTGCCAGCAGCTCGTTCGGCACTAGCGGGGGGGCCGTGACCCAGTACTTC	CASSSFGTSGGAVTQYF
TRBV11-1	TRBJ2-3	-	-	TGTGCCAGCAGCCGGAGGACTGTGACAGATACGCAGTATTTT	CASSRRTVTDTQYF
TRBV12-3/TRBV12-4	TRBJ1-2	-	-	TGTGCCAGCAGCTACGACATTTATGGCTACACCTTC	CASSYDIYGYTF
TRBV4-2	TRBJ1-1	-	-	TGTGCCAGCGGGAACGTGATGAACACTGAAGCTTTCTTT	CASGNVMNTEAFF
TRBV19	TRBJ1-5	-	-	TGTGCCAGTAGTATTATCGAAAATAGCAATCAGCCCCAGCATTTT	CASSIIENSNQPQHF
TRBV28	TRBJ2-2	TRBD1	-	TGTGCCAGCAGGCGACAGGGCGGCACCGGGGAGCTGTTTTTT	CASRRQGGTGELFF
TRBV28	TRBJ2-5	-	-	TGTGCCAGTTGCGAATCGGGGGGCGGGGAGACCCAGTACTTC	CASCESGGGETQYF
TRBV6-5	TRBJ2-3	-	-	TGTGCCAGCAGCCGCGGTGGGATTTCAGATACGCAGTATTTT	CASSRGGISDTQYF
TRBV18	TRBJ1-6	-	few	TGTGCCAGCTCGGCCACAGGGCCCCCTCTTGGTTCACCCCTCCACTTT	CASSATGPPLGSPLHF
TRBV7-2	TRBJ1-4	-	-	TGTGCCAGCAGCTTAGAGGGGACAACTAATGAAAAACTGTTTTTT	CASSLEGTTNEKLFF
TRBV7-9	TRBJ2-5	TRBD1	-	TGTGCCAGCAGGCCAGGGACAGGGTTTGGGACCCAGTACTTC	CASRPGTGFGTQYF
TRBV5-4	TRBJ1-2	TRBD1	-	TGTGCCAGCAGCTTACAGGGGGCAGGGAACTATGGCTACACCTTC	CASSLQGAGNYGYTF
TRBV29-1	TRBJ2-7	TRBD1	-	TGCAGCGTTTCCCGGGACAGGGGGCTCTACGAGCAGTACTTC	CSVSRDRGLYEQYF
TRBV27	TRBJ1-3	-	-	TGTGCCAGCAGGCGTTCCTCTGGAAACACCATATATTTT	CASRRSSGNTIYF
TRBV3-1/TRBV3-2	TRBJ2-1	TRBD2	-	TGTGCCAGCAGCCCTTTCTGGACTAGCGGGGGGTGGAATGAGCAGTTCTTC	CASSPFWTSGGWNEQFF
TRBV5-4	TRBJ1-2	TRBD1	-	TGTGCCAGCAGCCTCCAGGACAGGGCATCCTATGGCTACACCTTC	CASSLQDRASYGYTF
TRBV27	TRBJ1-2	TRBD1	-	TGTGCCAGCAGTGCCGGGACAGGTCTCAACTATGGCTACACCTTC	CASSAGTGLNYGYTF
TRBV28	TRBJ2-5	-	-	TGTGCCAGCAGCGGAGGGGCGACCATCAAAGAGACCCAGTACTTC	CASSGGATIKETQYF
TRBV6-6	TRBJ1-6	-	-	TGTGCCAGCAGCCATTCGACTTTCAATTCACCCCTCCACTTT	CASSHSTFNSPLHF
TRBV30	TRBJ1-3	-	-	TGTGCCTGGAGCGGGGGCTCTGGAAACACCATATATTTT	CAWSGGSGNTIYF
TRBV7-9	TRBJ1-1	TRBD1	few	TGTGCCAGCAGCGGAGCGCGGACAGGGAGGCGGACTGAAGCTTTCTTT	CASSGARTGRRTEAFF
TRBV19	TRBJ1-5	TRBD1	-	TGTGCCAGTACCCCCTCAGGGGGCGCAAATGGCGGTCAGCCCCAGCATTTT	CASTPSGGANGGQPQHF
TRBV29-1	TRBJ1-2	-	-	TGCAGCGCAGATTTAGAGTATGGCTACACCTTC	CSADLEYGYTF
TRBV5-1	TRBJ2-2	-	-	TGCGCCAGCAGCCCCCGGGATGAACTTCTCCCCGGGGAGCTGTTTTTT	CASSPRDELLPGELFF
TRBV7-6	TRBJ2-5	-	-	TGTGCCAGCAGCCCCTGGGGCAACCAAGAGACCCAGTACTTC	CASSPWGNQETQYF
TRBV19	TRBJ2-6	-	-	TGTGCCAGTGTCATACCCGGGAGCCTCTCTGGGGCCAACGTCCTGACTTTC	CASVIPGSLSGANVLTF
TRBV3-1/TRBV3-2	TRBJ1-4	-	-	TGTGCCAGCAGCCAAGACGGGGTCTTAAGTGAAAAACTGTTTTTT	CASSQDGVLSEKLFF
TRBV9	TRBJ1-2	-	-	TGTGCCAGCAGCGTAGGGGTGGGCACTAACTATGGCTACACCTTC	CASSVGVGTNYGYTF
TRBV3-1/TRBV3-2	TRBJ2-5	-	-	TGTGCCAGCAGCTCCTTCGAGACCCAGTACTTC	CASSSFETQYF
TRBV2	TRBJ1-3	TRBD1	-	TGTGCCAGCACGGACAGGGTCGCTGGAAACACCATATATTTT	CASTDRVAGNTIYF
TRBV19	TRBJ2-2	TRBD2	-	TGTGCCAGTAGTATAGGGGGGCTAGCGGGGGCCACCGGGGAGCTGTTTTTT	CASSIGGLAGATGELFF
TRBV19	TRBJ2-7	-	-	TGTGCCAGTAGTACCCTAGCTGGGGGCCTCTCCTACGAGCAGTACTTC	CASSTLAGGLSYEQYF
TRBV5-1	TRBJ2-5	-	-	TGCGCCAGCAGCTTGGGGGGGTTCCAAGAGACCCAGTACTTC	CASSLGGFQETQYF
TRBV29-1	TRBJ2-7	-	-	TGCAGCGTCGTTTTAGCAAAAAGAACCTACGAGCAGTACTTC	CSVVLAKRTYEQYF
TRBV24-1	TRBJ2-2	-	-	TGTGCCACCAGTGAAGGGGCCGGGAAGCTATGGACCGGGGAGCTGTTTTTT	CATSEGAGKLWTGELFF
TRBV12-3/TRBV12-4	TRBJ1-4	-	once	TGTGCCAGCAGGGACAGAGTAAATGAAAAACTGTTTTTT	CASRDRVNEKLFF
TRBV11-2	TRBJ2-3	TRBD2	-	TGTGCCAGCAGCCTACAGCGGGGTTGGACAGATACGCAGTATTTT	CASSLQRGWTDTQYF
TRBV5-4	TRBJ1-3	-	-	TGTGCCAGCGGACAAGGAGGGGGAGGTTCTGGAAACACCATATATTTT	CASGQGGGGSGNTIYF
TRBV2	TRBJ2-5	-	-	TGTGCCAGCAGTGGGACTATAGGAGAGACCCAGTACTTC	CASSGTIGETQYF
TRBV5-1	TRBJ2-7	-	-	TGCGCCAGCAGCTTGGCGGGCCAGTCCTACGAGCAGTACTTC	CASSLAGQSYEQYF
TRBV6-1	TRBJ2-4	-	once	TGTGCCAGCAGTGAGACCCTAGCGCGAGGGGACATTCAGTACTTC	CASSETLARGDIQYF
TRBV4-1	TRBJ2-7	-	-	TGCGCCAGCAGCCAAGAAGCAGGGAAAGGATACTACGAGCAGTACTTC	CASSQEAGKGYYEQYF
TRBV19	TRBJ1-5	-	-	TGTGCCAGTAGTATGTTCTCGGGTAGCAATCAGCCCCAGCATTTT	CASSMFSGSNQPQHF